The table lists the clone carrying this TCR beta chain with many counts. The target antigen is unknown. Time point of the sample: blood at routine non-recurrence follow-up after resection. In each case, whole RNA from tumor, nontumor lung or frozen PBMC was sequenced unsorted. The entry originates in a study of spatial heterogeneity in lung cancer. Study-level findings and limits: At tumor resection, ubiquitous expanded TCRs were detected in blood more often than later.

Unique molecular identifiers tagged every individual TCR cDNA molecule. TCRdb passed the 5' RACE reads through MiXCR, listing each CDR3 protein once. The data contain about 120,000 distinct CDR3 sequences, 9.5% to 15% of them singletons. Trimming at V came to 1 base and at J to 4 bases, leaving 5 bases not matched to a gene. The CDR3 runs to 15 residues. Germline CDR1 is GTSNPN and CDR2 is SVGIG (reference sequence). This sequence originates from a male donor with early-stage non-small cell lung cancer. The chain joins TRBV30 to TRBJ2-5; 11 nucleotides agree with TRBD2. This specimen was PBMCs, taken at follow-up. Here the CDR3 reads CAWSAGTSGSETQYF. CDR3 in DNA: TGTGCCTGGAGTGCCGGGACTAGCGGCTCAGAGACCCAGTACTTC.